The 25 T cell receptor beta chains listed next were all sequenced from one sample in a study of blood T cell repertoires in COVID-19. Profiling relied on immunoSEQ multiplex PCR, and the TCRdb table lists in-frame clones only, not all of them. This table holds a few hundred thousand clones, over 75% found once. Input material: PBMCs or T cells enriched from blood (not recorded which). The receptors derive from a man aged 25 to 40 who had recovered from COVID-19.

This clone appeared a single time. The genes are TRBV7-9 and TRBJ2-5; TRBD1 agrees at 8 bases. Per the germline V gene, CDR1 is SEHNR and CDR2 is FQNEAQ (reference sequence). V shed 3 bases and J 5 bases; nucleotides not matched to a gene: 8. The CDR3 length is 15 residues. CDR3: CASSFRGPSGETQYF. CDR3 coding DNA: TGTGCCAGCAGCTTCAGGGGGCCGAGTGGTGAGACCCAGTACTTC.

The rearrangement joins TRBV4-2 to TRBJ1-2, with D possibly being TRBD1 (6 bases). The V end lost 4 bases, the J end lost 3 bases, and 21 bases lay between the germline ends. CDR3 size: 17 residues. CDR1 and CDR2 from the germline V gene are LGHNA and YNFKEQ. CDR3 in DNA: TGTGCCAGCAGCCTTACCCAGGGACGGACAGAGGACTATGGCTACACCTTC. Translated: CASSLTQGRTEDYGYTF.

The rearrangement links TRBV5-5 to TRBJ1-2; TRBD1 agrees at 8 bases. J gave up 0 bases and V 4 bases, and 5 bases lay outside the gene matches. The CDR3 contains 15 residues. Germline CDR1 SGHKS, CDR2 YYEKEE (reference sequence). CDR3 in DNA: TGTGCCAGCAGCAAGCAGGGGGCGACTAACTATGGCTACACCTTC. Protein: CASSKQGATNYGYTF.

This clone was recorded only once. CDR3 sequence reads: CSVRTALEQYF. CDR3 coding DNA: TGCAGTGTCCGGACTGCCCTCGAGCAGTACTTC. This sequence joins TRBV20-1 and TRBJ2-7, with a tentative D call TRBD2 (5 bases). Germline V gene lookup returns CDR1 DFQATT and CDR2 SNEGSKA (reference sequence). The CDR3 covers 11 residues. With 7 bases removed from V and 6 bases from J, the gap between germline ends came to 13 bases.

V is TRBV7-2 and J is TRBJ2-7; a weak D match, TRBD2 (6 bases). The CDR3 consists of 13 residues. V shed 0 bases and J shed 4 bases, with 7 bases lying between them. Germline V gives CDR1 SGHTA, CDR2 FQGNSA. Here the CDR3 DNA reads TGTGCCAGCAGCTTAGCCGGGAGTTACGAGCAGTACTTC. Residues: CASSLAGSYEQYF.

The V call is TRBV6-4, the J call TRBJ2-1, with 10 bases lining up with TRBD2. The V and J ends lost 6 bases and 3 bases, in that order; junction bases with no gene match: 14. The CDR3 has 18 residues. The V gene's germline CDR1 is MRHNA and CDR2 SNTAGT. CDR3 DNA sequence: TGTGCCAGCAGGACAGGGCTAGCTAGACTAGCGGGCTACAATGAGCAGTTCTTC. Encoded protein: CASRTGLARLAGYNEQFF.

This clone came up a few times. CDR3 DNA sequence: TGCGCCAGCAGTACTGCTGACAGAACCTACGAGCAGTACTTC. Protein: CASSTADRTYEQYF. The V call is TRBV10-1, the J call TRBJ2-7; perhaps TRBD1 as D (5 bases). CDR1 is WNHNN and CDR2 is SYGVQD in the germline V gene (reference sequence). The V gene lost 5 bases and the J gene lost 2 bases, with 13 bases spanning the gap. The CDR3 runs to 14 residues.

The rearrangement joins TRBV5-6 to TRBJ2-3; no definite D call. The CDR3 has 12 residues. The germline gives CDR1 SGHDT, CDR2 YYEEEE. Trimming removed 0 bases at V and 5 bases at J, with 4 bases between. CDR3 nucleotide sequence: TGTGCCAGCAGCTTGGGTCGAGATACGCAGTATTTT. As protein: CASSLGRDTQYF.

This clone turned up a few times. CDR3 region: CASSLVAGGRYGYTF. The CDR3 bases are TGTGCCAGCAGCTTAGTCGCAGGGGGTCGATATGGCTACACCTTC. The rearrangement joins TRBV11-2 to TRBJ1-2; 7 bases agree with TRBD1. There are 15 residues in the CDR3. The germline CDR1 and CDR2 sequences are SGHAT and FQNNGV. V shed 1 base, J shed 5 bases, and the junction held 7 bases outside the gene matches.

The rearrangement uses TRBV4-1 and TRBJ2-5, with 10 bases that match TRBD2. Trimming removed 1 base from V and 2 bases from J; junction bases left unmatched: 4. CDR3 length: 16 amino acids. Germline loops: CDR1 MGHRA, CDR2 YSYEKL. CDR3 nucleotides: TGCGCCAGCAGCCAAGGGTTAGCGGGGGGTCAAGAGACCCAGTACTTC. It encodes CASSQGLAGGQETQYF.

This sequence joins TRBV9 and TRBJ2-1, with 9 bases lining up with TRBD2. This CDR3 contains 14 residues. V was clipped by 3 bases and J by 6 bases; unmatched bases: 4. Germline V gene data show CDR1 as SGDLS and CDR2 as YYNGEE. In DNA, the CDR3 is TGTGCCAGCAGCGGCGGGGGGGCAGGCAATGAGCAGTTCTTC. Translation gives CASSGGGAGNEQFF. Based on the CDR3 plus reference TRBV9 and TRBJ2-1, the full variable domain is DSGVTQTPKHLITATGQRVTLRCSPRSGDLSVYWYQQSLDQGLQFLIQYYNGEERAKGNILERFSAQQFPDLHSELNLSSLELGDSALYFCASSGGGAGNEQFFGPGTRLTVL.

The chain joins TRBV4-2 to TRBJ1-3, with TRBD1 matching 7 bases. The germline V gene encodes CDR1 LGHNA and CDR2 YNFKEQ. The CDR3 spans 15 residues. J gave up 4 bases and V 1 base, and 4 bases lay outside the gene matches. Written as DNA, the CDR3 is TGTGCCAGCAGCCAAGGGACAGGTGGAGGAAACACCATATATTTT. Translating gives CASSQGTGGGNTIYF.

The gene calls are TRBV6-5 and TRBJ2-7; possibly TRBD2 for D (6 bases). This CDR3 comprises 15 residues. V was shortened by 6 bases and J by 0 bases, with 15 bases between the two germline ends. Germline V lookup: CDR1 MNHEY, CDR2 SVGAGI. As DNA, the CDR3 is TGTGCCAGCAGAATCAGGGACTCCTACTCCTACGAGCAGTACTTC. It yields the protein CASRIRDSYSYEQYF.

The chain joins TRBV11-1 to TRBJ2-3; possible D gene TRBD2, 6 bases. Germline loops: CDR1 SGHAT, CDR2 FQDESV (reference sequence). V dropped 5 bases and J dropped 1 base, with 16 bases sitting between them. The CDR3 spans 16 residues. The CDR3 loop reads CASSLGGALRTDTQYF. CDR3 DNA: TGTGCCAGCAGCCTGGGCGGGGCTCTTCGCACAGATACGCAGTATTTT.

The V and J genes are TRBV18 and TRBJ1-6; the D gene is possibly TRBD1 (6 bases). Germline V gives CDR1 KGHSH, CDR2 LQKENI. This CDR3 has 15 amino acids. The V gene lost 3 bases and the J gene lost 10 bases, with 16 bases spanning the gap. CDR3 coding DNA: TGTGCCAGCTCACCGTTTGGGGGGGCTCGGTCACCCCTCCACTTT. Translating it yields CASSPFGGARSPLHF.

The sample holds one count of this clone. V gene TRBV3-1 (or the pseudogene TRBV3-2) combines with J gene TRBJ1-5; TRBD1 agrees at 7 bases. Germline CDR1 LGHDT, CDR2 YNNKEL (reference sequence). J lost 4 bases, V lost 4 bases, and 4 bases had no gene match. The CDR3 contains 14 residues. CDR3 nucleotides: TGTGCCAGCAGCCCCGGGACAGAGAATCAGCCCCAGCATTTT. Translated: CASSPGTENQPQHF.

The V and J genes are TRBV9 and TRBJ1-3, with no clear D. V lost 0 bases to trimming and J lost 10 bases, with 14 bases between them. The CDR3 length is 14 residues. Germline V gene sequence: CDR1 SGDLS, CDR2 YYNGEE. The CDR3 nucleotides are TGTGCCAGCAGCGTAGATTCCTATCCCGGGACCATATATTTT. This encodes CASSVDSYPGTIYF.

This clone turned up a few times. The J gene is TRBJ2-1, the V gene TRBV12-3 or TRBV12-4; TRBD2 might be the D (6 bases). This CDR3 is built from 11 residues. Trimming left V 7 bases short and J 12 bases short, with 13 bases between. The CDR3: CASTDRGSQFF. Here the CDR3 DNA reads TGTGCCAGCACAGACCGGGGGTCGCAGTTCTTC.

This rearrangement joins TRBV19 to TRBJ1-5, with D maybe TRBD1 (6 bases). Trimming removed 10 bases at V and 0 bases at J, with 19 bases between. This CDR3 is built from 16 residues. CDR1 and CDR2 from the germline V gene are LNHDA and SQIVND (reference sequence). Here the CDR3 DNA reads TGTGCCACGAAAGGGGGTTCGGTGGATAGCAATCAGCCCCAGCATTTT. This codes for CATKGGSVDSNQPQHF.

The chain joins TRBV11-2 to TRBJ1-1; D is ambiguous. The germline CDR1 and CDR2 sequences are SGHAT and FQNNGV. The CDR3 has 15 amino acids. V dropped 0 bases and J dropped 0 bases, with 8 bases sitting between them. The CDR3 protein is CASSLEPGMNTEAFF. The CDR3, as DNA: TGTGCCAGCAGCTTAGAGCCGGGGATGAACACTGAAGCTTTCTTT.

In the case of this clone: Distinct nucleotide sequences in the sample also encode this CDR3. The V gene is TRBV9, the J gene TRBJ1-4, with D hard to call. With 0 bases removed from V and 0 bases from J, the gap between germline ends came to 3 bases. The CDR3 contains 14 residues. Germline CDR1 reads SGDLS; CDR2 reads YYNGEE. The CDR3 region is CASSVGPTNEKLFF. CDR3 bases: TGTGCCAGCAGCGTAGGGCCAACTAATGAAAAACTGTTTTTT.

V usage is TRBV30 and J usage is TRBJ1-1; perhaps TRBD1 as D (6 bases). The germline V gene encodes CDR1 GTSNPN and CDR2 SVGIG (reference sequence). The CDR3 loop spans 13 amino acids. Between the trimmed V and J ends, which lost 5 bases and 3 bases, there was a span of 13 bases. CDR3 region: CAWSGTYDTEAFF. DNA of the CDR3: TGTGCCTGGTCCGGGACATACGACACTGAAGCTTTCTTT.

The rearrangement joins TRBV6-2 or TRBV6-3 to TRBJ2-3, with TRBD2 identical over 10 bases. The CDR3 covers 17 residues. V lost 3 bases to trimming and J lost 2 bases; unmatched junction nucleotides: 8. Germline values: CDR1 MNHEY, CDR2 SVGEGT. The CDR3 DNA follows: TGTGCCAGCAGTTATACGGTAGCGGGGGGCCCCACAGATACGCAGTATTTT. Amino acid sequence: CASSYTVAGGPTDTQYF.

This clone was seen a few times. CDR3 in amino acids: CASSEGLGSSYGYTF. The CDR3 bases are TGTGCCAGCAGTGAGGGTCTTGGTAGCTCCTATGGCTACACCTTC. The chain uses TRBV6-1 and TRBJ1-2; D is unclear. This CDR3 is 15 amino acids long. Trimming left V 3 bases short and J 4 bases short, with 15 bases between. Germline CDR1 and CDR2: MNHNS and SASEGT.

This clone was picked up a small number of times. The rearrangement uses TRBV7-2 and TRBJ1-1, with TRBD1 as a possible D gene (5 bases). The ends were cut back, 0 bases at V and 8 bases at J, with 10 bases in the middle. Germline CDR1 is SGHTA and CDR2 is FQGNSA. CDR3 length: 13 residues. CDR3 region: CASSLASGAEAFF. CDR3 in DNA: TGTGCCAGCAGCTTAGCTTCTGGGGCCGAAGCTTTCTTT.